This T cell receptor (beta chain) emerged from a study of cytomegalovirus exposure and HLA in healthy donors. For the study at large: An earlier analysis found roughly 100 million unique TCR beta sequences from about 190 million T cells. Study-wide points: The listing of 150 to 200 TCR beta chains classed them as cytomegalovirus-associated. A previous analysis found most TCR beta V segments productive roughly 90% or roughly 30% of the time.

This clone occurred a few times. Antigen: not known. J lost 9 bases, V lost 0 bases, and 4 bases had no gene match. CDR3 length equals 14 residues. Germline CDR1 is ENHRY and CDR2 is SYGVKD. This PCR relied on a set of 60 Vbeta primers and 13 Jbeta primers. TCRdb keeps only in-frame clones here, not all; method: immunoSEQ multiplex PCR. The sample yields some 120,000 clones, around 10% seen once. This sequence originates from a man in his thirties or forties in good health and CMV-seronegative. The rearrangement uses TRBV10-3 and TRBJ2-1; 8 nucleotides agree with TRBD1. The specimen sequenced was PBMCs. CDR3 DNA: TGTGCCATCAGTGAGTCGGACAGGGCGGGTGAGCAGTTCTTC. Protein: CAISESDRAGEQFF.